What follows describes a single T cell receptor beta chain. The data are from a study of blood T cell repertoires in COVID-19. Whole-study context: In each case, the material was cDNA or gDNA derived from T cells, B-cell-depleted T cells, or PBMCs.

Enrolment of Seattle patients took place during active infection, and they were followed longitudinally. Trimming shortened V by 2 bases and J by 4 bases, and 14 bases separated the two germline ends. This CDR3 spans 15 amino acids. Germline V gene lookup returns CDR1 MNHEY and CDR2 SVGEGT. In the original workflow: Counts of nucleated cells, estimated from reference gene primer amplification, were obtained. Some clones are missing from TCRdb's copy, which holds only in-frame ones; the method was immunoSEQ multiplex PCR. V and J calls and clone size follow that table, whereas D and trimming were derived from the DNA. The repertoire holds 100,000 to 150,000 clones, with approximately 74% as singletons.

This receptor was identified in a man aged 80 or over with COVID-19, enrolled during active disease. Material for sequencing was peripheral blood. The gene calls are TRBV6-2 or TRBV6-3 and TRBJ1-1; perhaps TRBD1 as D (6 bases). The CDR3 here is CASSYVPEQGTEAFF. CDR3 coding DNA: TGTGCCAGCAGTTACGTTCCAGAACAGGGCACTGAAGCTTTCTTT.